This T cell receptor beta chain derives from a study of long-term antiretroviral therapy in people with HIV. The libraries were made with immunoSEQ v3.0 at survey level. In sequencing, roughly 35,000-55,000 T-cell genomes per sample were targeted. Generated by immunoSEQ multiplex PCR, the TCRdb table keeps only in-frame clones and is missing some. The sample consists of 30,000 to 40,000 clones, over 70% of them appearing once. Notes on this clone: Its antigen is unknown.

The V end was cut by 6 bases, the J end by 15 bases, with 27 bases between. The CDR3 extends over 15 amino acids. Germline CDR1 is MDHEN and CDR2 is SYDVKM. Whole-study results and caveats: The study found that diversity rose after ART but stayed below transplant donor controls. Compared with controls, HIV repertoires showed narrower CDR3 length ranges. The study collected no data on ART adherence, viral resistance or therapy changes.

The sequences come from unsorted PBMCs, collected 0.6 years after starting antiretroviral therapy. This sequence joins TRBV28 and TRBJ2-1, with D perhaps TRBD1 or TRBD2 (5 bases each). This receptor was obtained from a man aged 18 to 29 with HIV. This CDR3 reads CASSQIRGPISRMFF. DNA of the CDR3: TGTGCCAGCAGCCAAATACGGGGACCTATAAGTCGTATGTTCTTC.